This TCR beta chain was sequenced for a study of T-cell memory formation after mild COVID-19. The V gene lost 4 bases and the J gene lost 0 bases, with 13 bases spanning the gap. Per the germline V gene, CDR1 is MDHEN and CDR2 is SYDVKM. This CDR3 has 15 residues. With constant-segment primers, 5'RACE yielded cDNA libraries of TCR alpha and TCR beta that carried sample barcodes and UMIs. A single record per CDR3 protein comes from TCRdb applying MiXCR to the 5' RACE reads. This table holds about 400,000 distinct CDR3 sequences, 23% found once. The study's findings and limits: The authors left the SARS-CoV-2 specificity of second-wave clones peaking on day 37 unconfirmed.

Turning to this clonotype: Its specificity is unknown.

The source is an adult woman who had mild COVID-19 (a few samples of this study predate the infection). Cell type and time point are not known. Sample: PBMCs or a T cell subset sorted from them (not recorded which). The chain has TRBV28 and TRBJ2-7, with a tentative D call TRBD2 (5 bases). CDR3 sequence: CASSSPAAPSYEQYF. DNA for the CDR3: TGTGCCAGCAGTTCCCCAGCGGCCCCCTCCTACGAGCAGTACTTC.